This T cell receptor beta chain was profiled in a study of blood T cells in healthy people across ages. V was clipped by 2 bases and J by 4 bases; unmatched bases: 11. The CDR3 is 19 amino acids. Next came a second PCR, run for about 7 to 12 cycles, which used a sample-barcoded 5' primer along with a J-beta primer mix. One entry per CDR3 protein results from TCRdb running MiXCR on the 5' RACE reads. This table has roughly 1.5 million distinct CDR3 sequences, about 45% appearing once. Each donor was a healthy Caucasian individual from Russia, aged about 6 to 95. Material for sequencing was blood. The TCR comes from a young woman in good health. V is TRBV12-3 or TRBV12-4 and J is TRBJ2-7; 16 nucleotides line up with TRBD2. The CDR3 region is CASSLKGLAGGLLLYEQYF. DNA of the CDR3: TGTGCCAGCAGTTTAAAGGGACTAGCGGGAGGGCTTCTCCTTTACGAGCAGTACTTC.